This T cell receptor beta chain was captured in a study of blood T cell repertoires in COVID-19. This table comes from immunoSEQ multiplex PCR, and its TCRdb copy is limited to in-frame clones, with some not included. The data show under 150,000 clones, with 85% seen just once and approximately 5.1% held by the top ten. Sequencing input: peripheral blood. This receptor was identified in a woman aged 55-69 years with COVID-19, enrolled during active disease.

CDR3 coding DNA: TGTGCCTGGTCTCCGGGGGACAATGAGCAGTTCTTC. Amino acids: CAWSPGDNEQFF. The chain has TRBV30 and TRBJ2-1; TRBD2 is a possible D gene (6 bases). The CDR3 contains 12 residues. V lost 5 bases and J 5 bases, leaving 10 bases between the germline ends. Germline-derived CDR1 and CDR2 are GTSNPN and SVGIG (reference sequence).